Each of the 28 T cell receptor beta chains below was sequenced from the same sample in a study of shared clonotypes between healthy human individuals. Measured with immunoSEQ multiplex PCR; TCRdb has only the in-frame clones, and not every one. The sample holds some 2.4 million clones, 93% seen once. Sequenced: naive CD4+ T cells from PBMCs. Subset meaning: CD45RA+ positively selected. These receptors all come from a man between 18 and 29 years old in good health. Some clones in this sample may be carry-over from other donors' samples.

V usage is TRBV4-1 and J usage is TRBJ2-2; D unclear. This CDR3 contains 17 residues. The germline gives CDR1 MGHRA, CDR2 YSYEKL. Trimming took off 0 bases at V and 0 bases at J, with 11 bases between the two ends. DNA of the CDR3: TGCGCCAGCAGCCAAGAAATGTACGGAGCGAACACCGGGGAGCTGTTTTTT. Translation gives CASSQEMYGANTGELFF.

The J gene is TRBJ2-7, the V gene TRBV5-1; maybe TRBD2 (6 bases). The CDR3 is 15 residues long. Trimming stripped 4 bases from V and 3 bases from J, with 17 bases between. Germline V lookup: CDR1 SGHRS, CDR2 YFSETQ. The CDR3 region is CASSLRLGVNYEQYF. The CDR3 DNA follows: TGCGCCAGCAGCCTACGACTAGGGGTAAACTACGAGCAGTACTTC.

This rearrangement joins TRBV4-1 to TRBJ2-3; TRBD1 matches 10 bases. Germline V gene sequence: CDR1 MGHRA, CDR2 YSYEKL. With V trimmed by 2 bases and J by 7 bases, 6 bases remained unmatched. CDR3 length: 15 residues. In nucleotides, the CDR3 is TGCGCCAGCAGCCAAAGGGGGACAGGGGAAAATACGCAGTATTTT. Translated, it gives CASSQRGTGENTQYF.

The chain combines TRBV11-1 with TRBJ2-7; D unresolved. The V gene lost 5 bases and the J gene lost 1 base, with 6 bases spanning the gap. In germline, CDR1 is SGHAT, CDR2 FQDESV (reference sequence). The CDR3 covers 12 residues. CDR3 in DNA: TGTGCCAGCAGCCTCCCTTCCTACGAGCAGTACTTC. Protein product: CASSLPSYEQYF.

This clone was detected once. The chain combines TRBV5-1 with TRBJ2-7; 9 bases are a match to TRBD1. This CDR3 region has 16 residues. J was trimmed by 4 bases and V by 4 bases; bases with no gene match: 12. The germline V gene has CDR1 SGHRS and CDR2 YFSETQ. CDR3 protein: CASSTEGTGRGYEQYF. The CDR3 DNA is TGCGCCAGCAGCACGGAAGGGACAGGGCGCGGTTACGAGCAGTACTTC. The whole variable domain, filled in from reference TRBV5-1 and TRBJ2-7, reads KAGVTQTPRYLIKTRGQQVTLSCSPISGHRSVSWYQQTPGQGLQFLFEYFSETQRNKGNFPGRFSGRQFSNSRSEMNVSTLELGDSALYLCASSTEGTGRGYEQYFGPGTRLTVT.

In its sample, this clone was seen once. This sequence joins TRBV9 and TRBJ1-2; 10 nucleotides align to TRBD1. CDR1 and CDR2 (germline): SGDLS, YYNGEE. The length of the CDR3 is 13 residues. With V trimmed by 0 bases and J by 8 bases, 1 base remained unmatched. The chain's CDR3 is CASSVGTGGGYTF. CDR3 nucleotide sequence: TGTGCCAGCAGCGTAGGGACAGGGGGAGGCTACACCTTC.

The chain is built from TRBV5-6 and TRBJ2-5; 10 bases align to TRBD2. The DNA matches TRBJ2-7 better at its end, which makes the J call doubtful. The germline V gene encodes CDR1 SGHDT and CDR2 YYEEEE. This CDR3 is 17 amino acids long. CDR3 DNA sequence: TGTGCCAGCAGCTGGAGGGGACTAGCGCGGAGCTCCTACGAGCAGTACTTC. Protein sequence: CASSWRGLARSSYEQYF.

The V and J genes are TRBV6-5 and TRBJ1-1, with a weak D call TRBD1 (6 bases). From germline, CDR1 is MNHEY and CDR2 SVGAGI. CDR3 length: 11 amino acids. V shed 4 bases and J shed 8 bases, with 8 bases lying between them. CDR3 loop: CASSFTGEAFF. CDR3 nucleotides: TGTGCCAGCAGTTTCACAGGGGAAGCTTTCTTT.

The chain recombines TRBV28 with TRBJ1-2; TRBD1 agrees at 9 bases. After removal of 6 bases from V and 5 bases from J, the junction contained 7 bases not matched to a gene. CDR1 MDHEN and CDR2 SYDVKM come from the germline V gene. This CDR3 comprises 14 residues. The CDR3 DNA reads TGTGCCAGCAGACGGACAGGGGTCCGATATGGCTACACCTTC. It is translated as CASRRTGVRYGYTF.

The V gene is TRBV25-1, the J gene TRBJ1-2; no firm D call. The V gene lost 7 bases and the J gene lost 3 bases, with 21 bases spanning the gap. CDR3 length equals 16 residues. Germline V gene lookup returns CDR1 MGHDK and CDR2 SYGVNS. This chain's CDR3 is CASNNTEPRGYYGYTF. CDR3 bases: TGTGCCAGCAATAACACCGAACCGCGCGGATACTATGGCTACACCTTC.

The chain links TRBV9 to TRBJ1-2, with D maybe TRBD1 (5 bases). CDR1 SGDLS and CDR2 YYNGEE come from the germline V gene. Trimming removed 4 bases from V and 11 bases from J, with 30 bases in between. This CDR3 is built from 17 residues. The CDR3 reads CASSPVGAGNSGREYTF. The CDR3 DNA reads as TGTGCCAGCAGCCCCGTCGGGGCAGGGAATTCGGGAAGGGAGTACACCTTC.

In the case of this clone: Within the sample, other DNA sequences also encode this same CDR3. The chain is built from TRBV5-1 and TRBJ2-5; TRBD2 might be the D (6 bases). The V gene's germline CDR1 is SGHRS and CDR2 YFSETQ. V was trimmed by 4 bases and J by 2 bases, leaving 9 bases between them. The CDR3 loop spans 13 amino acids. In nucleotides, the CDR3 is TGCGCCAGCAGCCCCGGGACTCAAGAGACCCAGTACTTC. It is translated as CASSPGTQETQYF.

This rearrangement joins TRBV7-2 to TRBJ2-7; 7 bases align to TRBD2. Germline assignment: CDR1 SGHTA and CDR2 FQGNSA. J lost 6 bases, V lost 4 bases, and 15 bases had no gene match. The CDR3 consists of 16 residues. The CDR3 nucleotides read TGTGCCAGCAGCTCGCGGGCCACGAGGGCGGGAGCCGAGCAGTACTTC. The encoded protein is CASSSRATRAGAEQYF.

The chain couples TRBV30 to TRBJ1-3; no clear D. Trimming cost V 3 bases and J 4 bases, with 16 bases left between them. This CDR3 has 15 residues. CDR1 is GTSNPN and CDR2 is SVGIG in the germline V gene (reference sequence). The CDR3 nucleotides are TGTGCCTGGAGAGGAACATCTGTCGCAGGAAACACCATATATTTT. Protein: CAWRGTSVAGNTIYF.

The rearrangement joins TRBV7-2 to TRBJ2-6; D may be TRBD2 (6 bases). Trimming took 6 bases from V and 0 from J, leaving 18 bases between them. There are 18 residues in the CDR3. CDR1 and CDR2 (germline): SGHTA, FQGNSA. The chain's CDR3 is CASSPPFYGGSGANVLTF. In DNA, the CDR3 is TGTGCCAGCAGTCCACCCTTTTACGGGGGCTCTGGGGCCAACGTCCTGACTTTC.

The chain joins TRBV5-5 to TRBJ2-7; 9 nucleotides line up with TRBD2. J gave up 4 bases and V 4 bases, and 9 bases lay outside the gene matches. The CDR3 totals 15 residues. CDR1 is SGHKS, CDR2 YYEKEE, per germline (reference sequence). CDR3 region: CASSPPLAGRYEQYF. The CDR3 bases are TGTGCCAGCAGCCCCCCCCTAGCGGGAAGGTACGAGCAGTACTTC.

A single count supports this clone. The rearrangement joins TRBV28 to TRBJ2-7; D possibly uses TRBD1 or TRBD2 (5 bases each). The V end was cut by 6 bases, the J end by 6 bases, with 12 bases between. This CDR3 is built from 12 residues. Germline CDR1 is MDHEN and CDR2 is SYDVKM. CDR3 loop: CASSYGTREQYF. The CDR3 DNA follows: TGTGCCAGCAGCTACGGGACCCGCGAGCAGTACTTC.

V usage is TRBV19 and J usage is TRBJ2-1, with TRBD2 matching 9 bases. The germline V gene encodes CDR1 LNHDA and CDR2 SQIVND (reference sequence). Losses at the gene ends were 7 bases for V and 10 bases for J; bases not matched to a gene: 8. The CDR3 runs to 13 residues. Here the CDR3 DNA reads TGTGCCAGTAACGTAGCGGGAGTGGGGGAGCAGTTCTTC. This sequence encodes CASNVAGVGEQFF. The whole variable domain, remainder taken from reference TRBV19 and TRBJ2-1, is DGGITQSPKYLFRKEGQNVTLSCEQNLNHDAMYWYRQDPGQGLRLIYYSQIVNDFQKGDIAEGYSVSREKKESFPLTVTSAQKNPTAFYLCASNVAGVGEQFFGPGTRLTVL.

The CDR3 spells CASSLGRGMWETQYF. The DNA for the CDR3 is TGCGCCAGCAGCTTGGGTAGGGGAATGTGGGAGACCCAGTACTTC. V usage is TRBV5-1 and J usage is TRBJ2-5; possibly TRBD1 for D (5 bases). V lost 0 bases, J lost 5 bases, and 14 bases lay in between. CDR1 SGHRS and CDR2 YFSETQ come from the germline V gene. The CDR3 contains 15 residues.

CDR3 nucleotides: TGTGCCAGCAGGGGCCAAAACATTCAGTACTTC. Protein: CASRGQNIQYF. The genes are TRBV2 and TRBJ2-4; D ambiguous. There are 11 residues in the CDR3. Germline values: CDR1 SNHLY, CDR2 FYNNEI. Trimming removed 6 bases at V and 5 bases at J, with 5 bases between.

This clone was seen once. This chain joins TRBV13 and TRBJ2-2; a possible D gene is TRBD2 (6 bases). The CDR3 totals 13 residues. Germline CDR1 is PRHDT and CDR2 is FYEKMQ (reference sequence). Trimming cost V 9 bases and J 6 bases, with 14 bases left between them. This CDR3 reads CASVRGTAGELFF. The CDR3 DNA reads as TGTGCCAGTGTCCGGGGGACGGCCGGGGAGCTGTTTTTT.

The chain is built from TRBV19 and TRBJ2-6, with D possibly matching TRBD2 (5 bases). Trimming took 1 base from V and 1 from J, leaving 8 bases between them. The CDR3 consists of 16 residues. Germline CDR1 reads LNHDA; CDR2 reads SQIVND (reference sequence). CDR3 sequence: CASSIVRASGANVLTF. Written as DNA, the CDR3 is TGTGCCAGTAGTATAGTGCGGGCTTCTGGGGCCAACGTCCTGACTTTC.

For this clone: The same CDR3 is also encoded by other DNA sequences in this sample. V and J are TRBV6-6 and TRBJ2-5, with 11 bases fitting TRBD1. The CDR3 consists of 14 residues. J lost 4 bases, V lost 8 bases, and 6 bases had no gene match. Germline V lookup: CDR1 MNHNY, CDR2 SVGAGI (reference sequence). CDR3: CASRRTGGLETQYF. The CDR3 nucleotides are TGTGCCAGCCGAAGGACAGGGGGCTTAGAGACCCAGTACTTC.

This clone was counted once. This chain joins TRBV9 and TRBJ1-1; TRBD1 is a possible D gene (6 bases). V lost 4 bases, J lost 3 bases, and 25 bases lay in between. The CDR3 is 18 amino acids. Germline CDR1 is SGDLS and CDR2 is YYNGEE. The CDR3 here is CASSPQVRKGGLYTEAFF. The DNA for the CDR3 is TGTGCCAGCAGCCCCCAGGTACGGAAAGGGGGGCTCTACACTGAAGCTTTCTTT.

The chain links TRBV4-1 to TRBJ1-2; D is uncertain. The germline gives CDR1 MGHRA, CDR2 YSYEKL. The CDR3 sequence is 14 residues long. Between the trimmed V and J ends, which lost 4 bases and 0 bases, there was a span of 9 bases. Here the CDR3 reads CASSRTVANYGYTF. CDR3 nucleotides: TGCGCCAGCAGCCGGACTGTAGCTAACTATGGCTACACCTTC.

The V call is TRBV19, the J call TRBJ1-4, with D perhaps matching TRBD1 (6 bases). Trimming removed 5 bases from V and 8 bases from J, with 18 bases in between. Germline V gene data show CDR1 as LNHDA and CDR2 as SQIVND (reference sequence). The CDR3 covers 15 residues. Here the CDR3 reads CASSPRSEGEEKLFF. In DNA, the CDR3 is TGTGCCAGTAGTCCCCGGTCGGAGGGGGAAGAAAAACTGTTTTTT.

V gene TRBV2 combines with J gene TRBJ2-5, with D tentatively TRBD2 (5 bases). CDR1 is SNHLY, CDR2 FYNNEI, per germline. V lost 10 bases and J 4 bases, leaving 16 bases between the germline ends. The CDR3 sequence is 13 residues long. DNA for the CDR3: TGTGCCACCCAGAGGGCGGGTCGAGAGACCCAGTACTTC. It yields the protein CATQRAGRETQYF.

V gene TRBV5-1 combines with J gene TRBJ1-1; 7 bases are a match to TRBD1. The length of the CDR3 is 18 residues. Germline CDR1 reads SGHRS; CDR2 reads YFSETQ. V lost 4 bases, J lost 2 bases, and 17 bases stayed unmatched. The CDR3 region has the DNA TGCGCCAGCAGCCGCCTTCCCTCTCGGACAGGATCCAACACTGAAGCTTTCTTT. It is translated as CASSRLPSRTGSNTEAFF.